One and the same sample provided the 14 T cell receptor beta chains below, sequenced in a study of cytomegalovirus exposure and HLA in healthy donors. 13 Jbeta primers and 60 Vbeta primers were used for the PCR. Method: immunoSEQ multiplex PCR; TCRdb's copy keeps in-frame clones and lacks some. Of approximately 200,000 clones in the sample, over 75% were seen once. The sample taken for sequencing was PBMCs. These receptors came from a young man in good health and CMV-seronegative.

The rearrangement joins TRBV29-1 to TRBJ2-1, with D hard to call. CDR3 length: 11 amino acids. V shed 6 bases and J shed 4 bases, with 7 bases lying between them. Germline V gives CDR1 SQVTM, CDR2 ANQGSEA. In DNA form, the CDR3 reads TGCAGCGTCCACTTTTACAATGAGCAGTTCTTC. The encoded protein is CSVHFYNEQFF.

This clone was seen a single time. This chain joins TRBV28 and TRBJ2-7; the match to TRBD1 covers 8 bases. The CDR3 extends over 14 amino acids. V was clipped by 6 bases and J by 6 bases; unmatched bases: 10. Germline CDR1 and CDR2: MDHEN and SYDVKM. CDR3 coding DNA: TGTGCCAGCAGCCTTAGACAGGGGAAACGCGAGCAGTACTTC. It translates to CASSLRQGKREQYF.

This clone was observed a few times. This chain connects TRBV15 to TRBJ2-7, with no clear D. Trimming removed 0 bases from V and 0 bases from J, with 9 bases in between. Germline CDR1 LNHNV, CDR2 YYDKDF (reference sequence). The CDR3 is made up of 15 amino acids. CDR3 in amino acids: CATSRDHVSSYEQYF. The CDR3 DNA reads TGTGCCACCAGCAGAGATCATGTGAGCTCCTACGAGCAGTACTTC.

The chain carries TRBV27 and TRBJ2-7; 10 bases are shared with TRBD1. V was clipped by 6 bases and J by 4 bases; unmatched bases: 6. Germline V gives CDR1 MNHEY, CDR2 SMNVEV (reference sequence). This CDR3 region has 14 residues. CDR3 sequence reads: CASSRGQGRYEQYF. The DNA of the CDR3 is TGTGCCAGCAGCCGGGGACAGGGGAGGTACGAGCAGTACTTC.

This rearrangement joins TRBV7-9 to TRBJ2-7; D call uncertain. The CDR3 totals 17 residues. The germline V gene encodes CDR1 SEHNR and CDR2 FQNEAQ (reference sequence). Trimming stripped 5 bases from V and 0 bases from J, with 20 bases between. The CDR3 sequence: CASSARRWANSSYEQYF. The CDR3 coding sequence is TGTGCCAGCAGCGCCCGGCGATGGGCTAATAGCTCCTACGAGCAGTACTTC.

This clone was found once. The CDR3 sequence is CASSVPMPGEQFF. DNA of the CDR3: TGTGCCAGCAGCGTGCCGATGCCGGGGGAGCAGTTCTTC. The chain uses TRBV7-2 and TRBJ2-1; D may be TRBD2 (5 bases). Trimming took 5 bases from V and 10 from J, leaving 15 bases between them. CDR1 SGHTA and CDR2 FQGNSA come from the germline V gene. This CDR3 spans 13 amino acids.

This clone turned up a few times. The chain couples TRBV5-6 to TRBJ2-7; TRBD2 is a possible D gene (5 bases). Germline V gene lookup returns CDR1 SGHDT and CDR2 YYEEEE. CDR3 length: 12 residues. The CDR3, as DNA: TGTGCCAGCAGCTGGGGAGAGGGCGAGGAATGGGTC. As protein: CASSWGEGEEWV.

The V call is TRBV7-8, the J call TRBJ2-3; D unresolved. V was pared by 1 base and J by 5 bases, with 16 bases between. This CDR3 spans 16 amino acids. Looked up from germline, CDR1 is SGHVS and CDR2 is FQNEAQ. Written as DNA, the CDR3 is TGTGCCAGCAGCTTAGACCAAGCCGGTAGGAGAGATACGCAGTATTTT. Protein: CASSLDQAGRRDTQYF.

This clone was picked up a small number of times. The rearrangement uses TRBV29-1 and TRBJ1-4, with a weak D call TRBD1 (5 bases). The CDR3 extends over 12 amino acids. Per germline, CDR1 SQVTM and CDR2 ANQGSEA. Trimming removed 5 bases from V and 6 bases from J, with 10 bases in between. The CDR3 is CSVRGGHEKLFF. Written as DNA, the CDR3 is TGCAGCGTTCGGGGGGGACATGAAAAACTGTTTTTT.

CDR3 amino acids: CASSSEQGAEPQHF. Here the CDR3 DNA reads TGTGCCAGCAGCTCTGAACAGGGGGCAGAGCCCCAGCATTTT. The chain uses TRBV7-2 and TRBJ1-5; 9 nucleotides line up with TRBD1. The CDR3 is made up of 14 amino acids. CDR1 is SGHTA and CDR2 is FQGNSA in the germline V gene. V lost 4 bases, J lost 8 bases, and 6 bases stayed unmatched.

This CDR3 is CASSAWDRGDYGYTF. As DNA, the CDR3 is TGTGCCAGCAGCGCCTGGGACAGGGGGGACTATGGCTACACCTTC. This chain links TRBV9 with TRBJ1-2; 11 bases line up with TRBD1. The CDR3 has 15 amino acids. Losses at the gene ends were 3 bases for V and 3 bases for J; bases not matched to a gene: 4. Germline V gene lookup returns CDR1 SGDLS and CDR2 YYNGEE. The variable domain in full, with the rest retrieved from reference TRBV9 and TRBJ1-2, is DSGVTQTPKHLITATGQRVTLRCSPRSGDLSVYWYQQSLDQGLQFLIQYYNGEERAKGNILERFSAQQFPDLHSELNLSSLELGDSALYFCASSAWDRGDYGYTFGSGTRLTVV.

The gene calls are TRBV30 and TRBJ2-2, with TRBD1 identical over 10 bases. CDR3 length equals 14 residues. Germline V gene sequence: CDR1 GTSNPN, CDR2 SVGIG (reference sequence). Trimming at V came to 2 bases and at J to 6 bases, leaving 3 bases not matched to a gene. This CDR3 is CAWSRGQGAGELFF. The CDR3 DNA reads TGTGCCTGGAGTCGTGGACAGGGGGCCGGGGAGCTGTTTTTT.

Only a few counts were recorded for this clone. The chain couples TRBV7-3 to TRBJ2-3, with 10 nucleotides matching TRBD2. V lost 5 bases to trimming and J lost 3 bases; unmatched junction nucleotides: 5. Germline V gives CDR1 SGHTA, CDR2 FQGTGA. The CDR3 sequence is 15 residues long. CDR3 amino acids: CASSPLAGVTDTQYF. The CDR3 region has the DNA TGTGCCAGCAGCCCTCTAGCGGGAGTAACAGATACGCAGTATTTT.

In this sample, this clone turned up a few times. The CDR3 DNA reads as TGTGCCAGCACCACTACTAGCGGACTGACCCAAGAGACCCAGTACTTC. Its protein is CASTTTSGLTQETQYF. The chain employs TRBV5-4 and TRBJ2-5; 8 bases match TRBD2. V shed 6 bases and J 1 base; nucleotides not matched to a gene: 11. The CDR3 is 16 amino acids. Looked up from germline, CDR1 is SGHNT and CDR2 is YYREEE (reference sequence).